This is a list of T cell receptor beta chains from one sample in a study of a mutant IDH1 vaccine in newly diagnosed glioma. Sequencing was performed with immunoSEQ multiplex PCR; in TCRdb, only in-frame clones are kept and a portion is missing. The table includes 60,000 to 65,000 clones, less than 90% detected once. No antigen has been identified for these receptors. This material consisted of PBMCs, taken from a glioma patient whose treatment included an IDH1 peptide vaccine. The source of these receptors is a man aged 25 to 40 with glioma. Both conserved end residues are part of each CDR3. Fields, in order: D gene, clone size, J gene, V gene, CDR3 protein, CDR3 DNA. A D gene is named only where the DNA matches it firmly. The size field is filled for only some rows; it gives once, few, many or a size class.

>-|-|TRBJ2-2|TRBV11-3
CASRISGWGQNTGELFF
TGTGCCAGCCGAATCTCGGGGTGGGGACAGAACACCGGGGAGCTGTTTTTT
>TRBD1|once|TRBJ1-3|TRBV9
CASSVREDRGSGNTIYF
TGTGCCAGCAGCGTGAGGGAGGACAGGGGGTCTGGAAACACCATATATTTT
>-|once|TRBJ1-1|TRBV7-9
CASKRADTEAFF
TGTGCCAGCAAGAGGGCCGACACTGAAGCTTTCTTT
>-|-|TRBJ1-6|TRBV5-1
CASSPFGPPSPLHF
TGCGCCAGCAGCCCCTTCGGGCCTCCTTCACCCCTCCACTTT
>TRBD2|-|TRBJ2-5|TRBV25-1
CASSDPTGGGETQYF
TGTGCCAGCAGTGATCCCACTGGGGGGGGAGAGACCCAGTACTTC
>-|once|TRBJ2-7|TRBV4-1
CASSQGTAPGYEQYF
TGCGCCAGCAGCCAAGGTACGGCCCCGGGGTACGAGCAGTACTTC
>-|-|TRBJ1-6|TRBV19
CASSPRILDRNSPLHF
TGTGCCAGTAGTCCAAGGATACTGGATAGAAATTCACCCCTCCACTTT
>TRBD1|-|TRBJ1-6|TRBV7-9
CASSSQGGSLHF
TGTGCCAGCAGCTCCCAGGGGGGGTCCCTCCACTTT
>-|-|TRBJ1-3|TRBV5-1
CASSLIPGNTIYF
TGCGCCAGCAGCTTAATCCCAGGAAACACCATATATTTT
>TRBD1|few|TRBJ1-5|TRBV19
CASSLGTGDQPQHF
TGTGCCAGTAGCCTGGGGACAGGGGATCAGCCCCAGCATTTT
>-|few|TRBJ1-6|TRBV21-1
CASSKPAGERNSPLHF
TGTGCCAGCAGCAAACCGGCGGGGGAGAGGAATTCACCCCTCCACTTT
>TRBD2|-|TRBJ2-3|TRBV4-1
CASRAGGADTQYF
TGCGCCAGCAGGGCGGGGGGTGCAGATACGCAGTATTTT
>-|few|TRBJ1-1|TRBV29-1
CSAHRQNTEAFF
TGCAGCGCGCACAGGCAGAACACTGAAGCTTTCTTT
>-|once|TRBJ1-2|TRBV5-1
CASSLFTSTNYGYTF
TGCGCCAGCAGCTTGTTTACCAGTACTAACTATGGCTACACCTTC
>-|few|TRBJ1-3|TRBV19
CASSMTSSGNTIYF
TGTGCCAGTAGTATGACAAGCTCTGGAAACACCATATATTTT
>TRBD1|-|TRBJ1-1|TRBV7-8
CASSVDRANTEAFF
TGTGCCAGCAGCGTGGACAGGGCTAACACTGAAGCTTTCTTT
>-|-|TRBJ1-1|TRBV9
CASSVLATNTEAFF
TGTGCCAGCAGCGTACTCGCTACGAACACTGAAGCTTTCTTT
>-|-|TRBJ2-7|TRBV7-9
CASSMAGSSYEQYF
TGTGCCAGCAGCATGGCCGGTAGCTCCTACGAGCAGTACTTC
>TRBD1|once|TRBJ1-6|TRBV18
CASSPSTGRDSPLHF
TGTGCCAGCTCACCTTCGACAGGGAGGGATTCACCCCTCCACTTT